This is a list of T cell receptor beta chains from one sample in a study of cytomegalovirus exposure and HLA in healthy donors. Assay: immunoSEQ multiplex PCR; the TCRdb copy retains only in-frame clones and omits some. The top ten hold roughly 1% of the sample, which has under 200,000 clones, around 96% seen once. The sequencing sample was made of PBMCs. The receptors come from a woman younger than 30 in good health and CMV-seronegative. Both conserved end residues are part of each CDR3. Each record gives: V gene, J gene, clone size, D gene, CDR3 DNA, CDR3 protein. The D gene is left open where the match is weak. A clone size is listed for some rows: how often the clone was seen (once, few, many), or a class if it is expanded.

TRBV30,TRBJ2-4,-,-,TGTGCCTGGAGTAGAGGGACCAAAAACATTCAGTACTTC,CAWSRGTKNIQYF
TRBV30,TRBJ2-7,once,-,TGTGCCTGGAGTGTCCGGCAGGGGATATTCCGATTC,CAWSVRQGIFRF
TRBV21-1,TRBJ1-5,-,-,TGTGCCAGCAGCAAGTGGGCAGACCATCAGCCCCAGCATTTT,CASSKWADHQPQHF
TRBV5-1,TRBJ2-2,-,-,TGCGCCAGCAGCTTGACAGGTTCCCCCGGGGAGCTGTTTTTT,CASSLTGSPGELFF
TRBV15,TRBJ1-1,few,-,TGTGCCACCAGCAGAGGTGAGACAAGCCGCTCTGAAGCTTTCTTT,CATSRGETSRSEAFF
TRBV27,TRBJ1-1,-,-,TGTGCCAGCAGTTTATCTTCGGCCCACAGAGAAGCTTTCTTT,CASSLSSAHREAFF
TRBV15,TRBJ2-7,-,TRBD1,TGTGCCACCAGCAGAGAGGACAGGTTCGACGAGCAGTACTTC,CATSREDRFDEQYF
TRBV27,TRBJ2-7,-,-,TGTGCCAGCAGTTTAAAGATGGGACACCTGAACTACGAGCAGTACTTC,CASSLKMGHLNYEQYF
TRBV6-5,TRBJ2-1,-,TRBD1,TGTGCCAGCAGCCGGACAGGGTCGACCTACAATGAGCAGTTCTTC,CASSRTGSTYNEQFF
TRBV27,TRBJ2-7,-,TRBD1,TGTGCCAGCAGGGAATTCCAGGGGACAGCCCCTAGGGAGCAGTACTTC,CASREFQGTAPREQYF
TRBV5-1,TRBJ2-3,-,TRBD1,TGCGCCAGCAGCCTGGACTTAAGACAGGGGACAGATACGCAGTATTTT,CASSLDLRQGTDTQYF
TRBV19,TRBJ2-7,-,-,TGTGCCAGTAGTATGGTCCGGGGGTCCGAGCAGTACTTC,CASSMVRGSEQYF
TRBV15,TRBJ2-7,-,-,TGTGCCACCAGCAGCCGGGACCAGGGGGAGCAGTACTTC,CATSSRDQGEQYF
TRBV5-4,TRBJ1-1,-,TRBD1,TGTGCCAGCAGTCCCGGACAGGGAAGCCTAGTCCTCACTGAAGCTTTCTTT,CASSPGQGSLVLTEAFF
TRBV6-5,TRBJ2-7,-,-,TGTGCCAGCAGTTACTCTCGGACAAGCTACGAGCAGTACTTC,CASSYSRTSYEQYF
TRBV27,TRBJ2-1,-,TRBD2,TGTGCCAGCAGTCGGGGGGATTACAATGAGCAGTTCTTC,CASSRGDYNEQFF
TRBV5-1,TRBJ1-2,-,-,TGCGCCAGCAGCTTGGGGCAGGGATCCTATGGCTACACCTTC,CASSLGQGSYGYTF
TRBV29-1,TRBJ1-3,-,-,TGCAGCGTTGTTATTCAGGGACATGGAAACACCATATATTTT,CSVVIQGHGNTIYF
TRBV7-9,TRBJ1-5,once,-,TGTGCCAGCAGCTTAAGGGGGGGCGAAGGTCAGCCCCAGCATTTT,CASSLRGGEGQPQHF
TRBV5-1,TRBJ2-2,-,-,TGCGCCAGCAGCTTGACTCCACCCTACTCAGGGCTTATCGGGGAGCTGTTTTTT,CASSLTPPYSGLIGELFF
TRBV6-6,TRBJ2-7,-,-,TGTGCCAGCAGTCCCCAGGAGTACGGGGCCTACGAGCAGTACTTC,CASSPQEYGAYEQYF
TRBV2,TRBJ2-3,-,TRBD2,TGTGCCAGCAGACGGCGGGGGGGCTCTAGCACAGATACGCAGTATTTT,CASRRRGGSSTDTQYF
TRBV4-3,TRBJ1-2,-,TRBD1,TGCGCCAGCAGCCTGGGACAGAGCAACTATGGCTACACCTTC,CASSLGQSNYGYTF
TRBV11-1,TRBJ1-6,-,-,TGTGCCAGCAGCCACGGAGGGGCTACGAGGAATTCACCCCTCCACTTT,CASSHGGATRNSPLHF
TRBV9,TRBJ2-5,once,TRBD2,TGTGCCAGCAGCGTTGGCGGGGGGGGCCAAGAGACCCAGTACTTC,CASSVGGGGQETQYF
TRBV20-1,TRBJ1-1,-,TRBD1,TGCAGTGCTATGGTACAGGGGGGTGCTTTCTTT,CSAMVQGGAFF
TRBV7-6,TRBJ2-3,-,TRBD2,TGTGCCAGCAGCGCCGGGACTAGCGGGGGGACAGATACGCAGTATTTT,CASSAGTSGGTDTQYF
TRBV2,TRBJ2-1,once,-,TGTGCCAGCAGTGAAGCGGGGGGATCCTACAATGAGCAGTTCTTC,CASSEAGGSYNEQFF
TRBV30,TRBJ2-3,-,-,TGTGCCTGGGACAGGCGGTCCACAGATACGCAGTATTTT,CAWDRRSTDTQYF
TRBV11-2,TRBJ2-7,-,TRBD1,TGTGCCAGCAGCGAAGGGACAGGGGGCTTCGAGCAGTACTTC,CASSEGTGGFEQYF
TRBV4-1,TRBJ1-1,-,-,TGCGCCAGCAGCCAAGAACACAGCAAGGGAGTTGAAGCTTTCTTT,CASSQEHSKGVEAFF